The 20 T cell receptor beta chains given below trace back to one sample, sequenced in a study of response to subunit inactivated influenza vaccine. TCRdb passed the RT-PCR reads through MiXCR, listing each CDR3 protein once. Counted here are 650,000 to 800,000 distinct CDR3 sequences, about 15% occurring once; the ten biggest clones make up less than 7%. This specimen was PBMCs from blood, taken 14 days before vaccination. The receptors shown here come from a man aged 45-60 years who received an inactivated influenza vaccine.

This clonotype occurred a few times. Written as DNA, the CDR3 is TGCGCCAGCAGCCGCAAAAGTTCCCTCCTTAACTATGGCTACACCTTC. It specifies CASSRKSSLLNYGYTF. The genes are TRBV4-3 and TRBJ1-2, with no clear D. V dropped 4 bases and J dropped 1 base, with 16 bases sitting between them. This CDR3 has 16 residues. CDR1 is LGHNA and CDR2 is YSLEER in the germline V gene.

The chain has TRBV19 and TRBJ2-1; 13 positions agree with TRBD2. Per germline, CDR1 LNHDA and CDR2 SQIVND (reference sequence). The CDR3 loop spans 17 amino acids. After removal of 3 bases from V and 5 bases from J, the junction contained 7 bases not matched to a gene. The DNA for the CDR3 is TGTGCCAGTAGTATTTGGACTAGCGGGAGAAGGGACAATGAGCAGTTCTTC. Encoded protein: CASSIWTSGRRDNEQFF.

This clonotype has a count of ten or more. This chain joins TRBV18 and TRBJ1-2; D uncertain. The CDR3 runs 14 residues. CDR1 is KGHSH and CDR2 is LQKENI in the germline V gene. V lost 3 bases, J lost 4 bases, and 12 bases lay in between. The DNA for the CDR3 is TGTGCCAGCTCACCCATTCTAGACGCCTATGGCTACACCTTC. This translates into CASSPILDAYGYTF.

There are many counts of this clonotype. The J gene is TRBJ1-3, the V gene TRBV5-5; no clear D. CDR3 length: 17 residues. CDR1 and CDR2 (germline): SGHKS, YYEKEE (reference sequence). Trimming took 4 bases from V and 3 from J, leaving 20 bases between them. CDR3 nucleotides: TGTGCCAGCAGCCCGGCGGCGGGCCGGGCGAGTGGAAACACCATATATTTT. This sequence encodes CASSPAAGRASGNTIYF. The variable domain in full, completed from reference TRBV5-5 and TRBJ1-3, reads DAGVTQSPTHLIKTRGQQVTLRCSPISGHKSVSWYQQVLGQGPQFIFQYYEKEERGRGNFPDRFSARQFPNYSSELNVNALLLGDSALYLCASSPAAGRASGNTIYFGEGSWLTVV.

The chain is built from TRBV12-3 or TRBV12-4 and TRBJ1-5, with 7 bases matching TRBD1. The length of the CDR3 is 15 residues. With 4 bases clipped from V and 5 bases from J, the junction kept 8 bases outside the gene matches. CDR3 in DNA: TGTGCCAGCAGTTGGGGGACAGAGTCTCATCAGCCCCAGCATTTT. Protein product: CASSWGTESHQPQHF.

This clonotype was counted ten times or more. The CDR3 loop reads CAISETGTAYEQYF. CDR3 nucleotides: TGTGCCATCAGTGAGACCGGGACAGCCTACGAGCAGTACTTC. The chain links TRBV10-3 to TRBJ2-7; TRBD1 aligns across 7 bases. From germline, CDR1 is ENHRY and CDR2 SYGVKD. The CDR3 totals 14 residues. V shed 2 bases, J shed 2 bases, and the junction held 3 bases outside the gene matches.

This clonotype was seen more than once but under ten times. The chain couples TRBV20-1 to TRBJ2-2; weak D call: TRBD1 (7 bases). The CDR3 runs to 14 residues. The V and J ends lost 0 bases and 6 bases respectively, with 11 bases between them. The germline gives CDR1 DFQATT, CDR2 SNEGSKA (reference sequence). CDR3 DNA: TGCAGTGCTAGAGATCAGGGGGGTGCCGGGGAGCTGTTTTTT. It specifies CSARDQGGAGELFF.

There are a few counts of this clonotype. The chain recombines TRBV2 with TRBJ2-2; D not resolved. The CDR3 contains 14 residues. CDR1 SNHLY and CDR2 FYNNEI come from the germline V gene. V lost 4 bases and J 0 bases, leaving 6 bases between the germline ends. CDR3 sequence: CASSGAANTGELFF. CDR3 DNA: TGTGCCAGCAGTGGGGCAGCGAACACCGGGGAGCTGTTTTTT.

This clonotype was found many times. The rearrangement uses TRBV2 and TRBJ2-5, with TRBD1 as a possible D gene (6 bases). V was trimmed by 4 bases and J by 1 base, leaving 7 bases between them. CDR1 and CDR2 from the germline V gene are SNHLY and FYNNEI. The CDR3 contains 13 residues. The chain's CDR3 is CASSGQAQETQYF. The CDR3 region has the DNA TGTGCCAGCAGTGGACAGGCCCAAGAGACCCAGTACTTC.

The J gene is TRBJ2-5, the V gene TRBV2, with D tentatively TRBD2 (6 bases). Trimming left V 1 base short and J 10 bases short, with 7 bases between. Germline loops: CDR1 SNHLY, CDR2 FYNNEI. The CDR3 sequence is 11 residues long. CDR3 sequence reads: CASSEGDFQYF. As DNA, the CDR3 is TGTGCCAGCAGTGAAGGGGACTTCCAGTACTTC.

The rearrangement links TRBV27 to TRBJ2-2, with TRBD1 identical over 7 bases. Germline V lookup: CDR1 MNHEY, CDR2 SMNVEV (reference sequence). This CDR3 has 12 residues. Trimming cost V 4 bases and J 13 bases; bases outside gene matches: 6. The CDR3 DNA reads as TGTGCCAGCAGTTACCCCAGGGGGAGGCTGTTTTTT. As protein: CASSYPRGRLFF.

V usage is TRBV4-3 and J usage is TRBJ1-2, with D perhaps matching TRBD1 (5 bases). V shed 5 bases and J shed 2 bases, with 9 bases lying between them. The CDR3 runs 13 residues. Germline V gives CDR1 LGHNA, CDR2 YSLEER. CDR3 coding DNA: TGCGCCAGCAGCGACGACAGAAACTATGGCTACACCTTC. Translated: CASSDDRNYGYTF.

This sequence joins TRBV2 and TRBJ1-4; TRBD1 is a possible D gene (6 bases). V was shortened by 5 bases and J by 8 bases, with 18 bases between the two germline ends. Germline V lookup: CDR1 SNHLY, CDR2 FYNNEI. The CDR3 extends over 15 amino acids. The CDR3 protein is CASSTQTGWGEKLFF. DNA for the CDR3: TGTGCCAGCAGTACCCAAACAGGGTGGGGAGAAAAACTGTTTTTT.

This clonotype was seen more than once but under ten times. V gene TRBV12-3 or TRBV12-4 combines with J gene TRBJ1-5; the D gene is possibly TRBD1 (5 bases). The CDR3 contains 16 residues. The V and J ends lost 1 base and 5 bases respectively, with 15 bases between them. Here the CDR3 DNA reads TGTGCCAGCAGTTTAGGGTCCGGGGCGGGGGATCAGCCCCAGCATTTT. Translation gives CASSLGSGAGDQPQHF.

This clonotype was seen repeatedly, ten times or more. This sequence joins TRBV4-2 and TRBJ1-5; 10 positions match TRBD1. Losses at the gene ends were 0 bases for V and 4 bases for J; bases not matched to a gene: 6. The germline V gene has CDR1 LGHNA and CDR2 YNFKEQ. There are 17 residues in the CDR3. CDR3 sequence reads: CASSQELTGGWNQPQHF. Written as DNA, the CDR3 is TGTGCCAGCAGCCAAGAGTTGACAGGGGGCTGGAATCAGCCCCAGCATTTT.

J is TRBJ2-7 and V is TRBV5-1; 7 bases agree with TRBD2. V lost 3 bases and J lost 3; bases outside the gene matches: 9. This CDR3 comprises 15 residues. CDR1 is SGHRS and CDR2 is YFSETQ in the germline V gene. In DNA form, the CDR3 reads TGCGCCAGCAGCTCCGGGGGACTAATAGACTACGAGCAGTACTTC. It translates to CASSSGGLIDYEQYF. Together with reference TRBV5-1 and TRBJ2-7, the CDR3 gives the full variable domain: KAGVTQTPRYLIKTRGQQVTLSCSPISGHRSVSWYQQTPGQGLQFLFEYFSETQRNKGNFPGRFSGRQFSNSRSEMNVSTLELGDSALYLCASSSGGLIDYEQYFGPGTRLTVT.

To note about this clonotype: A much larger clone sits a single nucleotide away, making a read error possible. The genes are TRBV27 and TRBJ2-7; D remains unclear. CDR1 is MNHEY and CDR2 is SMNVEV in the germline V gene (reference sequence). The germline V and J ends were trimmed by 5 bases and 0 bases, with 14 bases remaining between them. This CDR3 is 15 amino acids long. CDR3 coding DNA: TGTGCCAGCAGTCCTTATCACGAGCCCTCCTACGAGCAGTACTTC. Protein: CASSPYHEPSYEQYF.

This sequence joins TRBV6-2 or TRBV6-3 and TRBJ2-1; 13 bases line up with TRBD2. The CDR3 spans 21 residues. CDR1 and CDR2 from the germline V gene are MNHEY and SVGEGT. V shed 2 bases and J 3 bases; nucleotides not matched to a gene: 16. The CDR3 protein is CASSYPRGVTSGGPSYNEQFF. The CDR3 coding sequence is TGTGCCAGCAGTTACCCGAGAGGGGTGACTAGCGGGGGGCCAAGCTACAATGAGCAGTTCTTC.

This clonotype was detected only a few times. The CDR3 DNA follows: TGTGCCAGCACGGGGACAGGCGACAACTATGGCTACACCTTC. The encoded protein is CASTGTGDNYGYTF. The genes are TRBV2 and TRBJ1-2; 8 bases match TRBD1. CDR3 size: 14 residues. Germline CDR1 reads SNHLY; CDR2 reads FYNNEI. V was clipped by 7 bases and J by 2 bases; unmatched bases: 6.

The sample holds a few counts of this clonotype. This rearrangement joins TRBV12-3 or TRBV12-4 to TRBJ2-7; no clear D gene. V dropped 3 bases and J dropped 7 bases, with 13 bases sitting between them. The CDR3 has 13 residues. CDR3 sequence reads: CASSFTALGEQYF. The CDR3 coding sequence is TGTGCCAGCAGTTTCACCGCCCTAGGAGAGCAGTACTTC.